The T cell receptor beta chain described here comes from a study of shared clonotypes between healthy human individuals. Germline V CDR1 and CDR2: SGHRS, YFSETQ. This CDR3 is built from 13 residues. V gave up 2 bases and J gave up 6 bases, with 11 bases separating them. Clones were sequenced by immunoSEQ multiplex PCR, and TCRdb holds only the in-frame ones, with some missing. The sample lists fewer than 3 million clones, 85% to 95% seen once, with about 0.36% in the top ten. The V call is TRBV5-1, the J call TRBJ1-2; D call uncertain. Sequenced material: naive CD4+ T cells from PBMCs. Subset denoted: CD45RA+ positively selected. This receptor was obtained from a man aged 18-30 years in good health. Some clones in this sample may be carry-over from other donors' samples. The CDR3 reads CASSFEGINGYTF. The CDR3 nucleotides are TGCGCCAGCAGCTTTGAGGGCATTAATGGCTACACCTTC.